This T cell receptor (beta chain) derives from a study of cytomegalovirus exposure and HLA in healthy donors. Findings and caveats of the study: As immune exposure information, only CMV serostatus was available. Exclusion as indistinguishable affected some V segments, including TRBV6-2 and TRBV6-3. Per published reports, the classifier diagnosed cytomegalovirus status with high specificity and sensitivity.

Looked up from germline, CDR1 is SGHRS and CDR2 is YFSETQ. The CDR3 extends over 15 amino acids. Trimming took 3 bases from V and 6 from J; bases not matched to a gene: 8. The table lists this clone with a few counts. Its antigen is not identified. 60 Vbeta and 13 Jbeta primers were used in PCR. Sequenced by immunoSEQ multiplex PCR; TCRdb stores in-frame clones only, minus some. The sample contains over 80,000 clones, 65% to 80% of which appear only once. The TCR originated in a man aged 60-69 years in good health and CMV-seropositive. The rearrangement uses TRBV5-1 and TRBJ2-2, with 7 bases aligning to TRBD2. The sample was PBMCs. CDR3 in DNA: TGCGCCAGCAGCTCCGTTTGGGGGGGTGCCGGGGAGCTGTTTTTT. This codes for CASSSVWGGAGELFF. The full variable domain, in which reference TRBV5-1 and TRBJ2-2 provide the parts outside the CDR3, is KAGVTQTPRYLIKTRGQQVTLSCSPISGHRSVSWYQQTPGQGLQFLFEYFSETQRNKGNFPGRFSGRQFSNSRSEMNVSTLELGDSALYLCASSSVWGGAGELFFGEGSRLTVL.